These T cell receptor beta chains were read from a single sample in a study of CD8 T cells in ankylosing spondylitis. TCRdb re-called the 5' RACE reads with MiXCR, one entry per CDR3 protein. Among about 450,000 distinct CDR3 sequences listed, roughly 27% were seen once. Input material: blood, either unsorted or a sorted T cell fraction (not recorded which). These receptors were obtained from a male donor with ankylosing spondylitis. Each CDR3 is given with its conserved first and last residue. The D gene is left open where the match is weak. Clone size is shown for a subset of rows, as once, few, many or a class of expanded clone.

size: few
V: TRBV5-1
D: -
J: TRBJ1-6
CDR3: CALRGRDYNSPLHF
DNA: TGCGCCCTCCGGGGCAGGGATTATAATTCACCCCTCCACTTT

size: few
V: TRBV5-1
D: TRBD1
J: TRBJ1-6
CDR3: CASSPGTGKESPLHF
DNA: TGCGCCAGCAGCCCGGGGACAGGGAAGGAATCACCCCTCCACTTT

size: -
V: TRBV10-3
D: TRBD2
J: TRBJ2-3
CDR3: CAIRAGDDGDTQYF
DNA: TGTGCCATCAGGGCGGGAGACGACGGAGATACGCAGTATTTT

size: -
V: TRBV6-8
D: TRBD2
J: TRBJ2-1
CDR3: CTSSSSPGTSGRAFNEQFF
DNA: TGTACCAGCAGTTCCAGTCCCGGGACTAGCGGGAGGGCCTTCAATGAGCAGTTCTTC

size: -
V: TRBV18
D: TRBD2
J: TRBJ2-1
CDR3: CASSPELAEANEQFF
DNA: TGTGCCAGCTCACCGGAGCTAGCGGAGGCCAATGAGCAGTTCTTC

size: few
V: TRBV6-8
D: TRBD2
J: TRBJ2-1
CDR3: CASSYVLAGSYNEQFF
DNA: TGTGCCAGCAGTTACGTACTAGCGGGATCCTACAATGAGCAGTTCTTC

size: -
V: TRBV20-1
D: -
J: TRBJ2-5
CDR3: CSANPMAGQKIQETQYF
DNA: TGCAGTGCTAACCCAATGGCGGGACAAAAGATCCAAGAGACCCAGTACTTC

size: few
V: TRBV5-1
D: TRBD2
J: TRBJ2-3
CDR3: CASSLEGRVPDTQYF
DNA: TGCGCCAGCAGCTTGGAGGGGAGGGTCCCCGATACGCAGTATTTT

size: many
V: TRBV29-1
D: TRBD2
J: TRBJ2-1
CDR3: CSVTWLADYNEQFF
DNA: TGCAGCGTGACTTGGCTAGCGGATTACAATGAGCAGTTCTTC

size: -
V: TRBV7-9
D: TRBD1
J: TRBJ2-2
CDR3: CASSSGQGYTGELFF
DNA: TGTGCCAGCAGCTCAGGACAGGGGTACACCGGGGAGCTGTTTTTT

size: few
V: TRBV29-1
D: -
J: TRBJ2-2
CDR3: CSVVPNTGELFF
DNA: TGCAGCGTTGTCCCAAACACCGGGGAGCTGTTTTTT

size: -
V: TRBV5-1
D: -
J: TRBJ2-1
CDR3: CASTLGGDPYNEQFF
DNA: TGCGCCAGCACCTTGGGCGGTGACCCCTACAATGAGCAGTTCTTC

size: -
V: TRBV20-1
D: -
J: TRBJ2-2
CDR3: CSALGDGNTGELFF
DNA: TGCAGTGCTCTGGGGGACGGGAACACCGGGGAGCTGTTTTTT

size: -
V: TRBV5-6
D: -
J: TRBJ2-1
CDR3: CASSFGPKQFF
DNA: TGTGCCAGCAGCTTCGGTCCGAAGCAGTTCTTC

size: -
V: TRBV7-8
D: -
J: TRBJ1-1
CDR3: CASRSQGRRTEAFF
DNA: TGTGCCAGCAGGTCACAGGGACGACGCACTGAAGCTTTCTTT

size: -
V: TRBV24-1
D: -
J: TRBJ2-2
CDR3: CATSDLPSGQGGGELFF
DNA: TGTGCCACCAGTGATTTGCCCTCAGGTCAGGGTGGCGGGGAGCTGTTTTTT

size: few
V: TRBV6-1
D: TRBD1
J: TRBJ1-1
CDR3: CATLGQPNTEAFF
DNA: TGTGCCACCCTGGGACAGCCGAACACTGAAGCTTTCTTT

size: few
V: TRBV29-1
D: TRBD1
J: TRBJ2-1
CDR3: CSVTGTGHNEQFF
DNA: TGCAGCGTCACCGGGACAGGCCACAATGAGCAGTTCTTC

size: -
V: TRBV5-1
D: TRBD1
J: TRBJ1-1
CDR3: CASSFLQGGDTEAFF
DNA: TGCGCCAGCAGCTTTTTACAGGGGGGGGATACTGAAGCTTTCTTT

size: many
V: TRBV7-9
D: TRBD1
J: TRBJ1-1
CDR3: CASSPGQGNTEAFF
DNA: TGTGCCAGCAGTCCGGGACAGGGCAACACTGAAGCTTTCTTT

size: -
V: TRBV5-1
D: TRBD2
J: TRBJ2-5
CDR3: CASSDHSGREETQYF
DNA: TGCGCCAGCAGCGACCATAGCGGGAGGGAAGAGACCCAGTACTTC

size: few
V: TRBV4-1
D: -
J: TRBJ1-5
CDR3: CASSYGPSNQPQHF
DNA: TGCGCCAGCAGCTACGGACCGAGCAATCAGCCCCAGCATTTT

size: -
V: TRBV2
D: TRBD2
J: TRBJ2-3
CDR3: CASRGISGTYTDTQYF
DNA: TGTGCCAGCAGGGGGATTAGCGGGACCTACACAGATACGCAGTATTTT

size: -
V: TRBV7-8
D: -
J: TRBJ2-5
CDR3: CASSSRTVWETQYF
DNA: TGTGCCAGCAGCTCCCGGACGGTCTGGGAGACCCAGTACTTC

size: few
V: TRBV6-1
D: -
J: TRBJ2-2
CDR3: CASIAGLANTGELFF
DNA: TGTGCCAGCATCGCCGGGCTGGCGAACACCGGGGAGCTGTTTTTT

size: few
V: TRBV24-1
D: TRBD1
J: TRBJ2-3
CDR3: CATSDWGQGSTDTQYF
DNA: TGTGCCACCAGTGATTGGGGACAGGGGAGCACAGATACGCAGTATTTT

size: few
V: TRBV11-2
D: TRBD2
J: TRBJ2-7
CDR3: CASSQTQTSAYEQYF
DNA: TGTGCCAGCAGCCAAACTCAGACTAGCGCCTACGAGCAGTACTTC

size: few
V: TRBV19
D: -
J: TRBJ2-7
CDR3: CASSIQFKVVGTPYEQYF
DNA: TGTGCCAGTAGTATACAGTTTAAGGTTGTCGGGACGCCCTACGAGCAGTACTTC